This T cell receptor beta chain appears in the sequencing data of a study of T-cell reconstitution after alpha-beta-depleted transplantation in children. The study, taken as a whole, reports: Reportedly, only several hundred clones from non-depleted graft cells drove alpha-beta T-cell counts at about two months. Surviving thymic progenitors and recipient T cells were the source of high TCRbeta diversity at day 60 in some patients. T-cell counts and diversity at one year post-transplant came mainly from newly produced T cells.

In regard to this clonotype: Its antigen is as yet unknown.

Trimming pared 0 bases from V and 5 bases from J, leaving 11 bases between. Germline V gives CDR1 SGHRS, CDR2 YFSETQ. This CDR3 region has 14 residues. Unique molecular identifiers featured in how the TCRbeta library was prepared. One entry per CDR3 protein, called by TCRdb with MiXCR from the PCR reads. This repertoire shows a few hundred thousand distinct CDR3 sequences, more than 20% found once; its top ten account for approximately 39%. The TCR sequence derives from a boy in the first two years of life with Wiskott-Aldrich syndrome, due to receive a stem cell transplant. The input for sequencing was PBMCs, taken before TCRalphabeta/CD19-depleted stem cell transplant. This chain uses TRBV5-1 with TRBJ2-5; D might be TRBD2 (5 bases). This CDR3 reads CASSLEGALETQYF. CDR3 sequence (DNA): TGCGCCAGCAGCTTGGAGGGAGCCTTGGAGACCCAGTACTTC. The full variable domain, its missing parts supplied by reference TRBV5-1 and TRBJ2-5, is KAGVTQTPRYLIKTRGQQVTLSCSPISGHRSVSWYQQTPGQGLQFLFEYFSETQRNKGNFPGRFSGRQFSNSRSEMNVSTLELGDSALYLCASSLEGALETQYFGPGTRLLVL.